This passage covers 2 T cell receptor beta chains from one sample sequenced in a study of graft-versus-host responses after intestinal transplantation. Produced via immunoSEQ multiplex PCR; TCRdb's table is partial and in-frame only. This sample has roughly 9,600 clones, with about 75% found just once. Graft samples were processed, releasing intraepithelial and lamina propria lymphocytes. The starting material was ileum tissue, obtained roughly 470 days after intestinal transplantation. The receptors stem from a human patient who received an intestinal transplant, so some T cells may come from the graft donor.

The gene calls are TRBV9 and TRBJ1-3; 7 bases map to TRBD1. Germline CDR1 reads SGDLS; CDR2 reads YYNGEE. Trimming at V came to 3 bases and at J to 2 bases, leaving 5 bases not matched to a gene. The CDR3 runs to 15 residues. This chain's CDR3 is CASSGTGDPGNTIYF. Here the CDR3 DNA reads TGTGCCAGCAGCGGAACAGGGGACCCTGGAAACACCATATATTTT.

The rearrangement uses TRBV7-8 and TRBJ1-5; D call uncertain. There are 15 residues in the CDR3. V shed 1 base and J shed 0 bases, with 7 bases lying between them. CDR1 SGHVS and CDR2 FQNEAQ come from the germline V gene. CDR3 nucleotide sequence: TGTGCCAGCAGCTTAGTCGACACTAGCAATCAGCCCCAGCATTTT. This encodes CASSLVDTSNQPQHF.